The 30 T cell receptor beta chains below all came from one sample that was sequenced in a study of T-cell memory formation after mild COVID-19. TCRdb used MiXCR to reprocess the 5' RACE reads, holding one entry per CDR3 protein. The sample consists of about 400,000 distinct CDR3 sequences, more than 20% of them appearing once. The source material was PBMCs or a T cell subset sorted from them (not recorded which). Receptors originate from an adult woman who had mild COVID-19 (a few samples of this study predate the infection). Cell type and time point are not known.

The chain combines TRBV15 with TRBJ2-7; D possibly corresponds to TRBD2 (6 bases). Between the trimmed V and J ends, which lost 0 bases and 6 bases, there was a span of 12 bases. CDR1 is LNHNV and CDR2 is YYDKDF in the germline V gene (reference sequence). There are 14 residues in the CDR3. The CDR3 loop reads CATSRDPLTSEQYF. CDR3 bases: TGTGCCACCAGCAGAGATCCCCTGACTAGCGAGCAGTACTTC.

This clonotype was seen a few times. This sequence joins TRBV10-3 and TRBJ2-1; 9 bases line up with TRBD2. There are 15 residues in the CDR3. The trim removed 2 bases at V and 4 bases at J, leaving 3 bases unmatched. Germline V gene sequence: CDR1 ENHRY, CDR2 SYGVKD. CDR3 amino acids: CAISEGSGSYNEQFF. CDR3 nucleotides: TGTGCCATCAGTGAGGGTAGCGGGAGTTACAATGAGCAGTTCTTC.

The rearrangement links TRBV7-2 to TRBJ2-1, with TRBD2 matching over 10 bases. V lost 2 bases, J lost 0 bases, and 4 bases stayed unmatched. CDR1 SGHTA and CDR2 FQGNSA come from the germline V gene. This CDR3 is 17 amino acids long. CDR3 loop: CASSLHSGRVSYNEQFF. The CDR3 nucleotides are TGTGCCAGCAGCTTACACAGCGGGAGGGTCTCCTACAATGAGCAGTTCTTC.

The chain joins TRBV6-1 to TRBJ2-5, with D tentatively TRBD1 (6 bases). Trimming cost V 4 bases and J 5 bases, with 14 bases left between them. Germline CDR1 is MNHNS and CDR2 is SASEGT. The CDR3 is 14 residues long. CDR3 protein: CASSANRDQETQYF. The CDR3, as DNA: TGTGCCAGCAGTGCCAACAGGGATCAGGAGACCCAGTACTTC.

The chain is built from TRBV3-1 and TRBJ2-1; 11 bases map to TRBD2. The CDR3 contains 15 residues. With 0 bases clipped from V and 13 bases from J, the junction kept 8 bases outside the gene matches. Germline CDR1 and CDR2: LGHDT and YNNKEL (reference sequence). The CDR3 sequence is CASSQEVLAGGQQFF. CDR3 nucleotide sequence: TGTGCCAGCAGCCAAGAAGTTCTAGCGGGGGGCCAACAGTTCTTC.

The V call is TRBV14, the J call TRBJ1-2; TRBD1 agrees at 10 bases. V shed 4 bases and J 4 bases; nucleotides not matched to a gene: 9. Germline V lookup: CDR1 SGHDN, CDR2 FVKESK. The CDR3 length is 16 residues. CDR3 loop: CASSLDRGRGGYGYTF. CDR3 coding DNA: TGTGCCAGCAGCCTCGACAGGGGGCGCGGGGGCTATGGCTACACCTTC.

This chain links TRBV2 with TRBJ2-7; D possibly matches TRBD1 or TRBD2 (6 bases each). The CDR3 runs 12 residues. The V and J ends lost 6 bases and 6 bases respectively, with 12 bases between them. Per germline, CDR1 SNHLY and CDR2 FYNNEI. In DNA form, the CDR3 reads TGTGCCAGCAGCCAAGGGGGGTTCGAGCAGTACTTC. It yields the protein CASSQGGFEQYF.

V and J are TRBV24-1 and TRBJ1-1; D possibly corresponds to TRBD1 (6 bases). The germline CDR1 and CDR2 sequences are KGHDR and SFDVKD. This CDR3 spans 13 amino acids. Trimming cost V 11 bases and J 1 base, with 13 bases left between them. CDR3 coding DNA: TGTGCCATCGAGAACAGGGCGAACACTGAAGCTTTCTTT. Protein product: CAIENRANTEAFF.

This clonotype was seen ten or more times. For the CDR3, the DNA is TGTGCCAGCGGGGACACTGAAGCTTTCTTT. This encodes CASGDTEAFF. V and J are TRBV12-3 or TRBV12-4 and TRBJ1-1; D ambiguous. V was shortened by 8 bases and J by 3 bases, with 4 bases between the two germline ends. This CDR3 region has 10 residues.

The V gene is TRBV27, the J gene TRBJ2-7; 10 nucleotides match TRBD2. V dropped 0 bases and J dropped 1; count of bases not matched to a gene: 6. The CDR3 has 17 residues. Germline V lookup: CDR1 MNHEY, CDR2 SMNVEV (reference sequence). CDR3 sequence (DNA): TGTGCCAGCAGTTTATCATCTAGCGGGAGTCGATCCTACGAGCAGTACTTC. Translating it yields CASSLSSSGSRSYEQYF.

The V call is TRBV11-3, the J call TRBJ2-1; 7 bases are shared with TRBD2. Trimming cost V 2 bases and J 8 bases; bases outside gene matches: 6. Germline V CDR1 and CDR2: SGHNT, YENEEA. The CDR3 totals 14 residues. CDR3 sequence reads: CASSLTGRSDEQFF. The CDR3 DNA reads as TGTGCCAGCAGCTTAACCGGGAGGTCGGATGAGCAGTTCTTC.

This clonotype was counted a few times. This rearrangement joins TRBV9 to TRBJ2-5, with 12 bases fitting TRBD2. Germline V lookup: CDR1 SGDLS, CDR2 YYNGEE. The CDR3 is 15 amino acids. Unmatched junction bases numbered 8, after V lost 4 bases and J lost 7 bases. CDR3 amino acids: CASSSSGRAEGTQYF. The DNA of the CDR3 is TGTGCCAGCAGCTCTAGCGGGAGGGCCGAAGGGACCCAGTACTTC.

The CDR3 sequence is CASSPDRGFYEQYF. The DNA for the CDR3 is TGTGCCAGCAGTCCGGACAGGGGGTTTTACGAGCAGTACTTC. The chain has TRBV12-3 or TRBV12-4 and TRBJ2-7; 10 bases fit TRBD1. V gave up 5 bases and J gave up 4 bases; unmatched junction bases: 5. The CDR3 totals 14 residues.

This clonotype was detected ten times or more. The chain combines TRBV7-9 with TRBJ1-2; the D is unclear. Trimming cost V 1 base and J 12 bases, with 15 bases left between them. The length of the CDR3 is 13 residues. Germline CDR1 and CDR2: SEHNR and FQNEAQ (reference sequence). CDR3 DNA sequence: TGTGCCAGCAGCTTAGGACATACTCCCGCTCACACCTTC. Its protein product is CASSLGHTPAHTF.

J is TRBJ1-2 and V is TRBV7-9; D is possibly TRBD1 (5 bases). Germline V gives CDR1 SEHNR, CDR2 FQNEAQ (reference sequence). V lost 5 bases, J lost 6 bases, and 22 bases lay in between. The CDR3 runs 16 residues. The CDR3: CASSPQGSGGNHGYTF. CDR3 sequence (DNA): TGTGCCAGCAGCCCTCAGGGTAGCGGGGGGAACCATGGCTACACCTTC. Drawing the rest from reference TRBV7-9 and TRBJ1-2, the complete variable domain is DTGVSQNPRHKITKRGQNVTFRCDPISEHNRLYWYRQTLGQGPEFLTYFQNEAQLEKSRLLSDRFSAERPKGSFSTLEIQRTEQGDSAMYLCASSPQGSGGNHGYTFGSGTRLTVV.

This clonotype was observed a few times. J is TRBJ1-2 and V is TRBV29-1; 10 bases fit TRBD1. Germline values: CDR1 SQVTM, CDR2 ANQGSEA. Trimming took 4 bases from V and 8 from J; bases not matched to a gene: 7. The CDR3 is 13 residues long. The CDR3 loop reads CSVAGQGTRGYTF. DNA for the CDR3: TGCAGCGTTGCGGGACAGGGGACGAGAGGCTACACCTTC.

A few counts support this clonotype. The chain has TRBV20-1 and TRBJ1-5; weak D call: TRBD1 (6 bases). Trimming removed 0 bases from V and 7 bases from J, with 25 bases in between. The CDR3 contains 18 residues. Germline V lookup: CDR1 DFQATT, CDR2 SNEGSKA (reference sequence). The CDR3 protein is CSARERGRGVETRQPQHF. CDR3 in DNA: TGCAGTGCTAGAGAACGAGGCAGGGGAGTGGAAACGCGCCAGCCCCAGCATTTT.

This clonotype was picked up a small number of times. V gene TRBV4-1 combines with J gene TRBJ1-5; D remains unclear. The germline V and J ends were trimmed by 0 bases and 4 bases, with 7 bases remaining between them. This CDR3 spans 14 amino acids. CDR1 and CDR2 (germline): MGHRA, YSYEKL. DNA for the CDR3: TGCGCCAGCAGCCAAGATCAAGGGAATCAGCCCCAGCATTTT. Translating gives CASSQDQGNQPQHF.

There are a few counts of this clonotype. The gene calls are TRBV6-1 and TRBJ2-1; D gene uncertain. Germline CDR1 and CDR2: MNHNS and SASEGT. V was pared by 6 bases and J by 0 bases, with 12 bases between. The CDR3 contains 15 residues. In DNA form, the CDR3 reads TGTGCCAGCAGGGAGAAGCCCTTCTCCTACAATGAGCAGTTCTTC. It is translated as CASREKPFSYNEQFF.

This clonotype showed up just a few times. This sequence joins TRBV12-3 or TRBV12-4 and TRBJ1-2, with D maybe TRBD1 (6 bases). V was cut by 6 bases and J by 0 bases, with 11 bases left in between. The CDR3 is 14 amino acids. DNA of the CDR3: TGTGCCAGCAGCTTGGGGGCCGCTAACTATGGCTACACCTTC. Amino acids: CASSLGAANYGYTF.

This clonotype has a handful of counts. The CDR3 DNA follows: TGCAGTGCTAGAGGGCTCCGGGACTATAGCGGGGAGCAGTACTTC. Encoded protein: CSARGLRDYSGEQYF. V and J are TRBV20-1 and TRBJ2-7; TRBD2 aligns across 7 bases. The CDR3 has 15 residues. The junction had 13 bases not matched to a gene; V was cut back by 1 base and J by 7 bases. In germline, CDR1 is DFQATT, CDR2 SNEGSKA (reference sequence).

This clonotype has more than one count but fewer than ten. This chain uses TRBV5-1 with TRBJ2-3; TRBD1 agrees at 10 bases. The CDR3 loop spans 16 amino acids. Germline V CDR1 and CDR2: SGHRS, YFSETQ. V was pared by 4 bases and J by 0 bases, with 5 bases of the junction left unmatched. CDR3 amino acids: CASSRLGQGSTDTQYF. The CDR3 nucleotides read TGCGCCAGCAGCCGACTGGGACAGGGGAGCACAGATACGCAGTATTTT.

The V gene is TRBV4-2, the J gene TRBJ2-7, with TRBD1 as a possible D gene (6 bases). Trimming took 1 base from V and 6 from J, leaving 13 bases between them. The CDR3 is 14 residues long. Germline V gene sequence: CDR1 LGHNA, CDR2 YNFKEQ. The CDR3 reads CASSQGGEGVEQYF. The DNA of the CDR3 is TGTGCCAGCAGCCAAGGGGGTGAGGGGGTCGAGCAGTACTTC.

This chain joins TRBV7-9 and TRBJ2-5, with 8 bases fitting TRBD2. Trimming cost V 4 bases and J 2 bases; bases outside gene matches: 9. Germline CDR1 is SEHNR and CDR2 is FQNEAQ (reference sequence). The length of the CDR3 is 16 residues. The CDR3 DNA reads TGTGCCAGCAGCTCCTATAGCGGGGTGCCTCAAGAGACCCAGTACTTC. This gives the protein CASSSYSGVPQETQYF.

CDR3 DNA: TGTGCCTCCAGGGGCGGTCTAGCGGGAAACTACGAGCAGTACTTC. Its translation: CASRGGLAGNYEQYF. This chain links TRBV7-2 with TRBJ2-7; 9 nucleotides line up with TRBD2. The CDR3 length is 15 residues. The V segment lost 11 bases and the J segment 3 bases; nucleotides outside the gene matches: 14. CDR1 and CDR2 from the germline V gene are SGHTA and FQGNSA.

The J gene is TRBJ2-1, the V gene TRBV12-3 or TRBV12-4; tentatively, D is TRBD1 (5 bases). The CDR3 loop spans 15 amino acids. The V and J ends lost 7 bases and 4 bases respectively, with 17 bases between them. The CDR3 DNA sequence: TGTGCCAGCACCCCCGGAATAGGGGTGTACAATGAGCAGTTCTTC. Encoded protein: CASTPGIGVYNEQFF.

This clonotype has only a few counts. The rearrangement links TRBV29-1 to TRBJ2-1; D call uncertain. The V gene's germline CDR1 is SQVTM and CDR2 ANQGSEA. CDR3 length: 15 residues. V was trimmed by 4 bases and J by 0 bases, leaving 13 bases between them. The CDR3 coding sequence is TGCAGCGTTGGACTCGCCCATAGCTCCTACAATGAGCAGTTCTTC. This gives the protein CSVGLAHSSYNEQFF.

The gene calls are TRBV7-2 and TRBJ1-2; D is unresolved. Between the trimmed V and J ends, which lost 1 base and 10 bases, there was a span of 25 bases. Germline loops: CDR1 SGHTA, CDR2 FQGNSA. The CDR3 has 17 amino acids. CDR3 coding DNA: TGTGCCAGCAGCTTAGGAGATCGAAGGGTAACGGAGCCAGACTACACCTTC. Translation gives CASSLGDRRVTEPDYTF. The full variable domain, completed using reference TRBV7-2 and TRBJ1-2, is GAGVSQSPSNKVTEKGKDVELRCDPISGHTALYWYRQSLGQGLEFLIYFQGNSAPDKSGLPSDRFSAERTGGSVSTLTIQRTQQEDSAVYLCASSLGDRRVTEPDYTFGSGTRLTVV.

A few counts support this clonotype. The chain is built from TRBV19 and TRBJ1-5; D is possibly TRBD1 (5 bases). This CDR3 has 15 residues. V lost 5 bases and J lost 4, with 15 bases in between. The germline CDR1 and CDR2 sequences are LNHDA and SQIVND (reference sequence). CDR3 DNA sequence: TGTGCCAGTAGTGGCGGGACTGAAGATAATCAGCCCCAGCATTTT. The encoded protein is CASSGGTEDNQPQHF.

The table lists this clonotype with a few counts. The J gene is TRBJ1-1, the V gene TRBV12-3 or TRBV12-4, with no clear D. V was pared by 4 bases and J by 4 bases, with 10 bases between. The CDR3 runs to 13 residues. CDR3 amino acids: CASSSFGSTEAFF. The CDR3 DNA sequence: TGTGCCAGCAGTTCGTTCGGGAGCACTGAAGCTTTCTTT.